This is a list of T cell receptor beta chains from one sample in a study of monozygotic twins with inflammatory bowel disease. TCRdb re-called the 5' RACE reads; one entry per CDR3 protein, DNA not given. This repertoire includes some 89,000 distinct CDR3 sequences. The sequencing input was blood. The receptors were sampled from a human donor with ulcerative colitis or Crohn's disease, or a healthy co-twin of an affected twin (not recorded which). CDR3s include the opening cysteine and the closing phenylalanine or tryptophan. Fields, in order: V gene, J gene, CDR3 protein.

V gene: TRBV7-8; J gene: TRBJ1-1; CDR3 protein: CASSLGRIVQGVNTEAFF
V gene: TRBV11-2; J gene: TRBJ2-1; CDR3 protein: CASSLDRRSEQFF
V gene: TRBV7-2; J gene: TRBJ1-1; CDR3 protein: CASSLAGTRSGSTEAFF
V gene: TRBV20-1; J gene: TRBJ1-6; CDR3 protein: CSAPALGGGPPLHF
V gene: TRBV6-2/TRBV6-3; J gene: TRBJ2-6; CDR3 protein: CASTETGVWGANVLTF
V gene: TRBV29-1; J gene: TRBJ1-1; CDR3 protein: CSVLGMGSVNTEAFF
V gene: TRBV24-1; J gene: TRBJ2-2; CDR3 protein: CATRRAGELFF
V gene: TRBV20-1; J gene: TRBJ1-6; CDR3 protein: CSARDTGVSSYNSPLHF
V gene: TRBV5-1; J gene: TRBJ1-1; CDR3 protein: CASSRPGATEAFF
V gene: TRBV5-1; J gene: TRBJ2-7; CDR3 protein: CASRGTLGYEQYF
V gene: TRBV3-1; J gene: TRBJ1-5; CDR3 protein: CASSQYSNQPQHF
V gene: TRBV5-1; J gene: TRBJ2-1; CDR3 protein: CASSLGNSGYNEQFF
V gene: TRBV4-1; J gene: TRBJ1-6; CDR3 protein: CASSLSHSSGSPLHF
V gene: TRBV4-1; J gene: TRBJ1-4; CDR3 protein: CASSQTTNEKLFF
V gene: TRBV15; J gene: TRBJ1-1; CDR3 protein: CATSRVRTGPWGTEAFF
V gene: TRBV29-1; J gene: TRBJ2-1; CDR3 protein: CSVGQGIYNEQFF
V gene: TRBV6-1; J gene: TRBJ1-6; CDR3 protein: CASRTGTDNTLHF
V gene: TRBV6-1; J gene: TRBJ1-6; CDR3 protein: CASRSTVNNSPLHF
V gene: TRBV14; J gene: TRBJ1-2; CDR3 protein: CASSQERGRTYYGYTF
V gene: TRBV6-5; J gene: TRBJ2-1; CDR3 protein: CASSSARDGQFYNEQFF
V gene: TRBV12-3/TRBV12-4; J gene: TRBJ2-2; CDR3 protein: CASSSGTGGSGELFF
V gene: TRBV7-8; J gene: TRBJ1-3; CDR3 protein: CASRADRVFLGNTIYF
V gene: TRBV20-1; J gene: TRBJ1-2; CDR3 protein: CSAGSANYGYTF
V gene: TRBV11-2; J gene: TRBJ2-5; CDR3 protein: CASSLALQGATQYF
V gene: TRBV6-5; J gene: TRBJ2-1; CDR3 protein: CASSYYGTGARGSNEQFF
V gene: TRBV5-1; J gene: TRBJ1-4; CDR3 protein: CASSPGQIEKLFF
V gene: TRBV20-1; J gene: TRBJ2-7; CDR3 protein: CSASFPGTGNEQYF
V gene: TRBV12-3/TRBV12-4; J gene: TRBJ2-3; CDR3 protein: CASSLDRGADTQYF
V gene: TRBV7-9; J gene: TRBJ2-5; CDR3 protein: CASSLVSPQETQYF
V gene: TRBV6-6; J gene: TRBJ1-5; CDR3 protein: CASSYLQGGQPQHF
V gene: TRBV20-1; J gene: TRBJ1-5; CDR3 protein: CSASSSNQPQHF
V gene: TRBV5-1; J gene: TRBJ2-7; CDR3 protein: CASSSGTAYEQYF
V gene: TRBV5-1; J gene: TRBJ1-5; CDR3 protein: CASSFDPLGNSNQPQHF
V gene: TRBV12-3/TRBV12-4; J gene: TRBJ2-7; CDR3 protein: CASSFRRVEQYF
V gene: TRBV23-1; J gene: TRBJ1-1; CDR3 protein: CASSWRDRRTEAFF
V gene: TRBV5-1; J gene: TRBJ2-2; CDR3 protein: CASSPGQSYTGELFF
V gene: TRBV20-1; J gene: TRBJ2-1; CDR3 protein: CSASMWGMTSYNEQFF
V gene: TRBV29-1; J gene: TRBJ2-4; CDR3 protein: CSVALGNIQYF
V gene: TRBV5-4; J gene: TRBJ2-2; CDR3 protein: CASSLDAGELFF
V gene: TRBV19; J gene: TRBJ1-5; CDR3 protein: CASSIGKYQPQHF
V gene: TRBV4-2; J gene: TRBJ1-5; CDR3 protein: CASSQFVQGDQPQHF
V gene: TRBV7-9; J gene: TRBJ2-1; CDR3 protein: CASSLGQGDVNEQFF
V gene: TRBV5-1; J gene: TRBJ2-2; CDR3 protein: CASILAPSASTGELFF
V gene: TRBV5-1; J gene: TRBJ2-3; CDR3 protein: CASSPAGTDTQYF
V gene: TRBV7-8; J gene: TRBJ2-7; CDR3 protein: CASSFTDQGPLTSNF
V gene: TRBV18; J gene: TRBJ2-1; CDR3 protein: CASSPQAGDASSYNEQFF
V gene: TRBV7-3; J gene: TRBJ1-1; CDR3 protein: CASSQGSNTEAFF
V gene: TRBV19; J gene: TRBJ2-1; CDR3 protein: CASSMGGMNEQFF
V gene: TRBV12-3/TRBV12-4; J gene: TRBJ2-1; CDR3 protein: CASSFSRRSPYNEQFF